The 22 T cell receptor beta chains presented below share a single source sample, sequenced in a study of blood T cell repertoires in COVID-19. The data were produced by immunoSEQ multiplex PCR, yet TCRdb's version contains in-frame clones alone and is incomplete. The sample consists of over 130,000 clones, about 91% of them appearing once. The specimen sequenced was peripheral blood. These receptors were obtained from a human donor in a cohort sampled during active COVID-19.

J is TRBJ2-7 and V is TRBV6-5, with TRBD2 as a possible D gene (6 bases). CDR3 length: 14 amino acids. Germline-derived CDR1 and CDR2 are MNHEY and SVGAGI. Trimming took off 6 bases at V and 0 bases at J, with 12 bases between the two ends. As DNA, the CDR3 is TGTGCCAGCAGGGACTACCAGAGCTCCTACGAGCAGTACTTC. Amino acid sequence: CASRDYQSSYEQYF.

The chain combines TRBV5-1 with TRBJ2-7; 9 bases fit TRBD2. Unmatched junction bases numbered 8, after V lost 0 bases and J lost 1 base. CDR3 length: 17 amino acids. Germline-derived CDR1 and CDR2 are SGHRS and YFSETQ. The CDR3 region has the DNA TGCGCCAGCAGCTTGGTGGCAGGCAGCGGGGGGTCCTACGAGCAGTACTTC. This codes for CASSLVAGSGGSYEQYF.

J is TRBJ2-6 and V is TRBV4-2; 7 positions match TRBD1. CDR3 length: 15 amino acids. The ends lost 5 bases at V and 2 bases at J; junction bases unmatched: 3. Germline V lookup: CDR1 LGHNA, CDR2 YNFKEQ. CDR3 in DNA: TGTGCCAGCAGCGAACAGGGGACTGGGGCCAACGTCCTGACTTTC. This translates into CASSEQGTGANVLTF.

The genes are TRBV4-1 and TRBJ2-1, with 7 bases aligning to TRBD2. The germline gives CDR1 MGHRA, CDR2 YSYEKL. J gave up 1 base and V 8 bases, and 2 bases lay outside the gene matches. CDR3 length: 13 residues. The CDR3 loop reads CASLGGSYNEQFF. For the CDR3, the DNA is TGCGCCAGCCTCGGGGGGTCCTACAATGAGCAGTTCTTC.

The chain uses TRBV2 and TRBJ1-1, with 9 bases aligning to TRBD1. J lost 2 bases, V lost 8 bases, and 3 bases had no gene match. The CDR3 is 13 residues long. Per germline, CDR1 SNHLY and CDR2 FYNNEI. The CDR3 nucleotides are TGTGCCAGCCGGGACAGGGCTAACACTGAAGCTTTCTTT. Protein product: CASRDRANTEAFF.

The rearrangement links TRBV15 to TRBJ1-5; no firm D call. Trimming removed 8 bases at V and 0 bases at J, with 17 bases between. CDR3 length equals 16 residues. Germline CDR1 and CDR2: LNHNV and YYDKDF (reference sequence). CDR3 in DNA: TGTGCCACCTCTACAAGTGGAGCTTATAGCAATCAGCCCCAGCATTTT. It codes for CATSTSGAYSNQPQHF.

In its sample, this clone was seen once. The chain is built from TRBV3-1 (or the pseudogene TRBV3-2) and TRBJ2-7; D not certain. This CDR3 comprises 14 residues. Germline V CDR1 and CDR2: LGHDT, YNNKEL (reference sequence). Trimming shortened V by 4 bases and J by 0 bases, and 10 bases separated the two germline ends. Here the CDR3 reads CASSRPSSSYEQYF. CDR3 DNA: TGTGCCAGCAGCCGCCCGAGTAGCTCCTACGAGCAGTACTTC.

The rearrangement links TRBV7-8 to TRBJ1-6; 11 positions agree with TRBD1. CDR1 and CDR2 from the germline V gene are SGHVS and FQNEAQ. With V trimmed by 4 bases and J by 3 bases, 2 bases remained unmatched. The CDR3 contains 16 residues. The CDR3 spells CASSWGQGVYNSPLHF. The CDR3 DNA sequence: TGTGCCAGCAGCTGGGGACAGGGGGTCTATAATTCACCCCTCCACTTT.

This clone was observed a handful of times. V gene TRBV4-3 combines with J gene TRBJ1-2; perhaps TRBD1 as D (5 bases). Trimming removed 5 bases from V and 8 bases from J, with 18 bases in between. Germline CDR1 LGHNA, CDR2 YSLEER. This CDR3 contains 14 residues. The CDR3 loop reads CASSSNRGYGGYTF. In DNA form, the CDR3 reads TGCGCCAGCAGCTCGAACCGGGGGTATGGGGGCTACACCTTC.

The V gene is TRBV5-6, the J gene TRBJ1-2, with D hard to call. The CDR3 loop spans 16 amino acids. Germline lookup yields CDR1 SGHDT and CDR2 YYEEEE. The V gene lost 0 bases and the J gene lost 4 bases, with 16 bases spanning the gap. CDR3 amino acids: CASSLALRDWSYGYTF. CDR3 nucleotide sequence: TGTGCCAGCAGCTTGGCGTTGAGGGATTGGAGCTATGGCTACACCTTC.

V gene TRBV7-3 combines with J gene TRBJ1-6; TRBD1 agrees at 7 bases. Unmatched junction bases numbered 9, after V lost 9 bases and J lost 7 bases. Germline V CDR1 and CDR2: SGHTA, FQGTGA. This CDR3 is built from 14 residues. CDR3 bases: TGTGCCAGACTGCAGGGACAGACCAATTCACCCCTCCACTTT. This gives the protein CARLQGQTNSPLHF.

CDR3 in amino acids: CASSLDWASGANVLTF. In DNA, the CDR3 is TGTGCCAGCAGCTTAGACTGGGCCTCTGGGGCCAACGTCCTGACTTTC. V is TRBV7-6 and J is TRBJ2-6; D is uncertain. Trimming cost V 1 base and J 0 bases, with 7 bases left between them. The CDR3 sequence is 16 residues long. Looked up from germline, CDR1 is SGHVS and CDR2 is FNYEAQ.

V is TRBV6-5 and J is TRBJ2-1, with a tentative D call TRBD2 (6 bases). This CDR3 spans 14 amino acids. The V end lost 6 bases, the J end lost 5 bases, and 14 bases lay between the germline ends. Germline V gene data show CDR1 as MNHEY and CDR2 as SVGAGI. CDR3 DNA sequence: TGTGCCAGCAGGAGCGAGCGGGTAGACAATGAGCAGTTCTTC. Residues: CASRSERVDNEQFF.

The table lists this clone with a few counts. The J gene is TRBJ2-1, the V gene TRBV5-4; TRBD2 matches 15 bases. Trimming cost V 4 bases and J 6 bases; bases outside gene matches: 8. The CDR3 totals 17 residues. Germline V gene data show CDR1 as SGHNT and CDR2 as YYREEE (reference sequence). This CDR3 is CASSRGTSGGSANEQFF. For the CDR3, the DNA is TGTGCCAGCAGCAGGGGGACTAGCGGGGGGTCCGCCAATGAGCAGTTCTTC. The variable domain in full, completed from reference TRBV5-4 and TRBJ2-1, reads ETGVTQSPTHLIKTRGQQVTLRCSSQSGHNTVSWYQQALGQGPQFIFQYYREEENGRGNFPPRFSGLQFPNYSSELNVNALELDDSALYLCASSRGTSGGSANEQFFGPGTRLTVL.

The J gene is TRBJ1-6, the V gene TRBV6-4, with D tentatively TRBD1 (6 bases). Trimming cost V 5 bases and J 8 bases, with 16 bases left between them. Per the germline V gene, CDR1 is MRHNA and CDR2 is SNTAGT. The CDR3 has 15 residues. DNA of the CDR3: TGTGCCAGCAGTCCCCAACAGGGAACGCATTCACCCCTCCACTTT. Protein: CASSPQQGTHSPLHF.

V usage is TRBV30 and J usage is TRBJ2-7, with D unresolved. This CDR3 comprises 13 residues. Deletions cut 1 base from V and 0 bases from J, with 7 bases between. Germline CDR1 is GTSNPN and CDR2 is SVGIG (reference sequence). For the CDR3, the DNA is TGTGCCTGGAGTGGAGACAACTCCTACGAGCAGTACTTC. Its protein product is CAWSGDNSYEQYF.

V is TRBV4-1 and J is TRBJ1-2, with D maybe TRBD1 (6 bases). This CDR3 region has 15 residues. In germline, CDR1 is MGHRA, CDR2 YSYEKL. Trimming stripped 3 bases from V and 7 bases from J, with 18 bases between. CDR3 loop: CASSHGQGTPAGYTF. For the CDR3, the DNA is TGCGCCAGCAGCCACGGGCAGGGGACCCCAGCTGGCTACACCTTC.

The rearrangement links TRBV27 to TRBJ2-7; no clear D gene. V was cut by 6 bases and J by 1 base, with 7 bases left in between. CDR1 and CDR2 (germline): MNHEY, SMNVEV (reference sequence). The CDR3 is 12 residues long. CDR3 protein: CASSSQSYEQYF. The CDR3 nucleotides read TGTGCCAGCAGCTCCCAGTCCTACGAGCAGTACTTC.

The CDR3 reads CASSPAGLAAFYYEQYF. The CDR3, as DNA: TGCGCCAGCAGCCCAGCAGGACTAGCGGCCTTCTACTACGAGCAGTACTTC. The chain links TRBV4-1 to TRBJ2-7; 10 nucleotides line up with TRBD2. Per the germline V gene, CDR1 is MGHRA and CDR2 is YSYEKL. The CDR3 sequence is 17 residues long. Trimming at V came to 4 bases and at J to 3 bases, leaving 12 bases not matched to a gene.

V gene TRBV6-5 combines with J gene TRBJ1-5; TRBD1 matches 7 bases. Germline V lookup: CDR1 MNHEY, CDR2 SVGAGI. V was clipped by 8 bases and J by 7 bases; unmatched bases: 5. There are 12 residues in the CDR3. The CDR3, as DNA: TGTGCCAGCGCTCCAGGGGGACAGCCCCAGCATTTT. Residues: CASAPGGQPQHF.

The rearrangement uses TRBV9 and TRBJ2-2, with 13 bases aligning to TRBD2. The V segment lost 4 bases and the J segment 3 bases; nucleotides outside the gene matches: 6. Per the germline V gene, CDR1 is SGDLS and CDR2 is YYNGEE. The CDR3 sequence is 17 residues long. Here the CDR3 reads CASSWTSGGPDTGELFF. The CDR3 DNA reads TGTGCCAGCAGCTGGACTAGCGGGGGTCCCGACACCGGGGAGCTGTTTTTT.

The J gene is TRBJ2-1, the V gene TRBV25-1, with 8 bases aligning to TRBD1. Trimming cost V 6 bases and J 4 bases; bases outside gene matches: 8. The CDR3 totals 15 residues. CDR1 is MGHDK and CDR2 is SYGVNS in the germline V gene. CDR3 coding DNA: TGTGCCAGCAGGACGGACAGGGCCTCATACAATGAGCAGTTCTTC. As protein: CASRTDRASYNEQFF.